The entry that follows covers one TCR beta chain sequence. What it recognizes is unknown. This sample was included in a study of CD8 T cells in ankylosing spondylitis. Study-level findings and limits: Both synovial fluid and blood in reactive arthritis had previously been reported to carry some motif variants. Ankylosing spondylitis blood appeared to be characterized by a TCR beta motif of eight highly homologous variants. The authors found the disease-linked clones to be CD8+ and relatively rare in peripheral blood. The study looked at matched synovial fluid samples from ankylosing spondylitis patients. Disease-linked clones were reported to be significantly enriched there.

The CDR3 runs to 17 residues. The V gene lost 2 bases and the J gene lost 1 base, with 14 bases spanning the gap. Making use of molecular barcodes, quantitative 5'-RACE generated TCR beta libraries. TCRdb ran MiXCR on the 5' RACE reads and lists one entry per CDR3 protein. This sample carries 470,000 or so distinct CDR3 sequences, roughly 27% of them seen once, and the ten largest clones take about 0.89%. V is TRBV12-3 or TRBV12-4 and J is TRBJ2-2, with a tentative D call TRBD2 (5 bases). Sequences were obtained from blood, either unsorted or a sorted T cell fraction (not recorded which). The clonotype originates from a male donor with ankylosing spondylitis. This CDR3 reads CASSLRSLARNTGELFF. The CDR3 nucleotides read TGTGCCAGCAGTTTAAGGTCGCTAGCCCGGAACACCGGGGAGCTGTTTTTT.